The next 20 T cell receptor beta chains were all read from a single sample in a study of blood T cell repertoires in COVID-19 (dated by TCRdb to the early 2020s). The library was generated by the immunoSEQ multiplex PCR assay. The table was pulled from immuneACCESS by TCRdb, which kept in-frame rearrangements only. Such tables lose some clones; where checked, under half of the loss comes from unresolved V genes, and the rest has no known cause. The sample table holds around 140,000 clones, of which about 80% were seen once. In total, the top ten clones hold 3.5% to 4.5% of the sample. Sequenced material: peripheral blood. The source of these receptors is a woman aged 55-70 years with acute or convalescent COVID-19.

This clone was seen a few times. The CDR3: CASSLIGGAKNIQYF. Written as DNA, the CDR3 is TGTGCCAGCAGTTTAATCGGGGGAGCCAAAAACATTCAGTACTTC. V is TRBV27 and J is TRBJ2-4; perhaps TRBD2 as D (6 bases). There are 15 residues in the CDR3. CDR1 and CDR2 from the germline V gene are MNHEY and SMNVEV (reference sequence). V lost 2 bases, J lost 0 bases, and 8 bases lay in between.

This sequence joins TRBV18 and TRBJ2-2, with D possibly being TRBD1 (5 bases). Germline V lookup: CDR1 KGHSH, CDR2 LQKENI. This CDR3 region has 16 residues. Trimming shortened V by 0 bases and J by 3 bases, and 11 bases separated the two germline ends. This chain's CDR3 is CASSPPLGRDTGELFF. The CDR3 DNA reads as TGTGCCAGCTCACCACCCCTGGGGCGCGACACCGGGGAGCTGTTTTTT.

This clone was detected only a few times. J is TRBJ1-5 and V is TRBV6-5, with 7 nucleotides matching TRBD1. This CDR3 spans 15 amino acids. V shed 6 bases, J shed 0 bases, and the junction held 5 bases outside the gene matches. Germline values: CDR1 MNHEY, CDR2 SVGAGI. CDR3 nucleotide sequence: TGTGCCAGCAGGATTGACAGGGATAGCAATCAGCCCCAGCATTTT. Its translation: CASRIDRDSNQPQHF.

The chain combines TRBV10-2 with TRBJ2-2; possibly TRBD1 for D (5 bases). Germline lookup yields CDR1 WSHSY and CDR2 SAAADI. The CDR3 has 11 amino acids. V dropped 6 bases and J dropped 7 bases, with 6 bases sitting between them. Here the CDR3 reads CASSRVGELFF. The CDR3 DNA is TGCGCCAGCAGCAGGGTCGGGGAGCTGTTTTTT.

This clone was recorded only once. The CDR3 region has the DNA TGTGCCAGCAGCCACGGAGACGGACAGGGCAATCAGCCCCAGCATTTT. It yields the protein CASSHGDGQGNQPQHF. This chain links TRBV14 with TRBJ1-5, with 7 positions matching TRBD1. Looked up from germline, CDR1 is SGHDN and CDR2 is FVKESK. Trimming removed 3 bases from V and 2 bases from J; junction bases left unmatched: 7. This CDR3 is 16 amino acids long. Supplemented by reference TRBV14 and TRBJ1-5, the full variable domain reads EAGVTQFPSHSVIEKGQTVTLRCDPISGHDNLYWYRRVMGKEIKFLLHFVKESKQDESGMPNNRFLAERTGGTYSTLKVQPAELEDSGVYFCASSHGDGQGNQPQHFGDGTRLSIL.

The chain uses TRBV18 and TRBJ1-2; 7 bases are a match to TRBD1. CDR3 size: 16 residues. The V and J ends lost 1 base and 8 bases, in that order; junction bases with no gene match: 13. Looked up from germline, CDR1 is KGHSH and CDR2 is LQKENI. The CDR3 region has the DNA TGTGCCAGCTCACCACGAGTCAGAGGGGGCGATAAGGGCTACACCTTC. Translation: CASSPRVRGGDKGYTF.

This chain joins TRBV30 and TRBJ1-5; D call uncertain. With 0 bases removed from V and 7 bases from J, the gap between germline ends came to 13 bases. The CDR3 consists of 14 residues. Germline values: CDR1 GTSNPN, CDR2 SVGIG (reference sequence). For the CDR3, the DNA is TGTGCCTGGAGTGTACGCTCCGGGGTACAGCCCCAGCATTTT. Residues: CAWSVRSGVQPQHF.

The chain joins TRBV30 to TRBJ2-1; no clear D gene. The germline gives CDR1 GTSNPN, CDR2 SVGIG (reference sequence). V was shortened by 5 bases and J by 6 bases, with 8 bases between the two germline ends. The CDR3 loop spans 11 amino acids. Written as DNA, the CDR3 is TGTGCCTGGGGTTACATCAATGAGCAGTTCTTC. This sequence encodes CAWGYINEQFF.

This clone has just one count. The chain couples TRBV28 to TRBJ2-3, with D possibly TRBD1 on 6 matching bases. V was clipped by 2 bases and J by 6 bases, with 12 bases between them. Germline V gene lookup returns CDR1 MDHEN and CDR2 SYDVKM. The CDR3 length is 14 residues. CDR3 residues: CASSLLQGTDTQYF. Here the CDR3 DNA reads TGTGCCAGCAGTTTACTACAGGGAACGGATACGCAGTATTTT.

The chain carries TRBV7-3 and TRBJ2-3; 8 bases agree with TRBD2. Per the germline V gene, CDR1 is SGHTA and CDR2 is FQGTGA. The CDR3 is 14 residues long. Trimming took 3 bases from V and 6 from J; bases not matched to a gene: 5. CDR3 amino acids: CASSFERERDTQYF. CDR3 coding DNA: TGTGCCAGCAGCTTTGAGCGGGAGAGGGATACGCAGTATTTT.

V and J are TRBV29-1 and TRBJ1-2; 10 nucleotides agree with TRBD1. Germline V gives CDR1 SQVTM, CDR2 ANQGSEA. V gave up 7 bases and J gave up 1 base; unmatched junction bases: 3. This CDR3 comprises 13 residues. The CDR3 reads CSGGQGYNYGYTF. The DNA for the CDR3 is TGCAGCGGGGGACAGGGGTATAACTATGGCTACACCTTC. Using reference TRBV29-1 and TRBJ1-2 for the parts outside the CDR3, the full variable domain is SAVISQKPSRDICQRGTSLTIQCQVDSQVTMMFWYRQQPGQSLTLIATANQGSEATYESGFVIDKFPISRPNLTFSTLTVSNMSPEDSSIYLCSGGQGYNYGYTFGSGTRLTVV.

This clone was observed once. The chain joins TRBV19 to TRBJ2-5; D may be TRBD1 (5 bases). V was clipped by 5 bases and J by 7 bases, with 23 bases between them. The CDR3 consists of 16 residues. Germline CDR1 reads LNHDA; CDR2 reads SQIVND (reference sequence). CDR3 nucleotides: TGTGCCAGTAGTTCCCTGTTGCAGGGTTCTTACGGGACCCAGTACTTC. Translating gives CASSSLLQGSYGTQYF.

The V call is TRBV3-1 (or the pseudogene TRBV3-2), the J call TRBJ1-5, with 10 nucleotides matching TRBD1. Trimming removed 0 bases from V and 1 base from J; junction bases left unmatched: 6. The CDR3 covers 18 residues. CDR1 and CDR2 from the germline V gene are LGHDT and YNNKEL (reference sequence). CDR3 loop: CASSQEPPGQGSNQPQHF. The CDR3 region has the DNA TGTGCCAGCAGCCAAGAACCCCCGGGACAGGGGAGCAATCAGCCCCAGCATTTT.

The chain has TRBV28 and TRBJ1-5; D unresolved. Trimming took 8 bases from V and 2 from J, leaving 16 bases between them. The CDR3 runs to 15 residues. Germline assignment: CDR1 MDHEN and CDR2 SYDVKM. CDR3 DNA sequence: TGTGCCAGCCGCCTCGCCCTTACAGGCAATCAGCCCCAGCATTTT. Translation: CASRLALTGNQPQHF.

The chain links TRBV4-1 to TRBJ2-3; 8 bases agree with TRBD1. The CDR3 length is 16 residues. Germline V gives CDR1 MGHRA, CDR2 YSYEKL. Germline trimming cut 5 bases from V and 5 bases from J; bases unmatched to any gene: 12. The CDR3 loop reads CASSWTGSLGVDTQYF. The CDR3 nucleotides are TGCGCCAGCAGCTGGACAGGGTCGCTGGGGGTAGATACGCAGTATTTT.

The chain links TRBV7-2 to TRBJ2-3, with 9 nucleotides matching TRBD2. The CDR3 contains 15 residues. CDR1 SGHTA and CDR2 FQGNSA come from the germline V gene. Trimming removed 2 bases from V and 6 bases from J; junction bases left unmatched: 6. The CDR3 nucleotides read TGTGCCAGCAGCTTACAGCCTAGCGGGACCGATACGCAGTATTTT. This gives the protein CASSLQPSGTDTQYF.

The CDR3 loop is CASSSEVTGKLFF. CDR3 DNA: TGTGCCAGCAGTTCGGAGGTCACTGGGAAACTGTTTTTT. V gene TRBV27 combines with J gene TRBJ1-4; D is unclear. V lost 4 bases, J lost 11 bases, and 14 bases lay in between. CDR3 length: 13 residues. Germline CDR1 and CDR2: MNHEY and SMNVEV (reference sequence). The whole variable domain, filled in from reference TRBV27 and TRBJ1-4, reads EAQVTQNPRYLITVTGKKLTVTCSQNMNHEYMSWYRQDPGLGLRQIYYSMNVEVTDKGDVPEGYKVSRKEKRNFPLILESPSPNQTSLYFCASSSEVTGKLFFGSGTQLSVL.

V gene TRBV5-1 combines with J gene TRBJ2-7, with TRBD2 matching 10 bases. The CDR3 covers 15 residues. Trimming cost V 1 base and J 7 bases; bases outside gene matches: 8. Germline loops: CDR1 SGHRS, CDR2 YFSETQ. CDR3 region: CASSLYTSGAREQYF. The CDR3 DNA is TGCGCCAGCAGCTTGTATACTAGCGGGGCCCGGGAGCAGTACTTC.

The V call is TRBV7-9, the J call TRBJ2-1, with D maybe TRBD2 (6 bases). The CDR3 totals 13 residues. Germline V gives CDR1 SEHNR, CDR2 FQNEAQ (reference sequence). The V end lost 7 bases, the J end lost 5 bases, and 12 bases lay between the germline ends. CDR3 sequence (DNA): TGTGCCAGCAACGGACTACCAAACAATGAGCAGTTCTTC. Its translation: CASNGLPNNEQFF.

This clone was observed a handful of times. The chain carries TRBV19 and TRBJ2-3, with 9 bases fitting TRBD1. Per germline, CDR1 LNHDA and CDR2 SQIVND (reference sequence). This CDR3 is built from 15 residues. V shed 6 bases and J 5 bases; nucleotides not matched to a gene: 9. Here the CDR3 reads CASSPQGQGLDTQYF. In nucleotides, the CDR3 is TGTGCCAGTAGCCCCCAGGGACAGGGATTAGATACGCAGTATTTT.